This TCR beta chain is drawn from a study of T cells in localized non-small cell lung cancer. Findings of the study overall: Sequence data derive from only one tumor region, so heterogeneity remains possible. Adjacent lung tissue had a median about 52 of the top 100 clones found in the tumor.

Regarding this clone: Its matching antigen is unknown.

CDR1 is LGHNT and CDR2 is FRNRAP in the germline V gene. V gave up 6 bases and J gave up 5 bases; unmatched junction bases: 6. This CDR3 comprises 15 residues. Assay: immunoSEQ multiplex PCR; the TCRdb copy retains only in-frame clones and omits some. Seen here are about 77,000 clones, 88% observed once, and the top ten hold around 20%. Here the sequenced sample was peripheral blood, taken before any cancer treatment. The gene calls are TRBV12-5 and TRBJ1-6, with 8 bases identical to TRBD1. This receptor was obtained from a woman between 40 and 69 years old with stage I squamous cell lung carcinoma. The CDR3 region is CASGPGQGNNSPLHF. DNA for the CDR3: TGTGCTAGTGGGCCTGGACAGGGAAATAATTCACCCCTCCACTTT.